The sequence of this T cell receptor beta chain was determined in a study of T cell responses to AZD1222 COVID-19 vaccine. TCRdb's copy holds only in-frame clones and misses some; the assay was immunoSEQ multiplex PCR. This table has approximately 150,000 clones, 90% to 95% appearing once. Sequenced material: peripheral blood, taken on day 0 of MenACWY control vaccination. The receptor was derived from an adult in good health.

The CDR3 coding sequence is TGCAGTGCTAGTCAAGGGGATGATCAGCCCCAGCATTTT. It codes for CSASQGDDQPQHF. The chain uses TRBV20-1 and TRBJ1-5, with a weak D call TRBD1 (5 bases). This CDR3 has 13 amino acids. Germline V CDR1 and CDR2: DFQATT, SNEGSKA (reference sequence). V dropped 3 bases and J dropped 5 bases, with 11 bases sitting between them.